The text below deals with one T cell receptor (beta chain). Per the original data handling: For nucleated cells, counts were estimated from reference gene primer amplification. Assay used: immunoSEQ multiplex PCR; TCRdb lists only in-frame clones, some missing. V and J calls plus clone size are reproduced from that table; the DNA served to infer D and trimming. Altogether about 63,000 clones are present, 80% to 90% being singletons, with the ten largest covering 9% to 15%. Germline V gives CDR1 SGHNT, CDR2 YYREEE (reference sequence). V was clipped by 2 bases and J by 4 bases, with 9 bases between them. CDR3 length: 13 residues. This entry is derived from a study of blood T cell repertoires in COVID-19. Whole-study context: Samples representing acute and convalescent COVID-19 were sourced from the United States, Italy and Spain.

The chain uses TRBV5-4 and TRBJ1-1, with TRBD1 as a possible D gene (5 bases). The sequence derives from a human donor in a cohort sampled during active COVID-19. The sequenced sample consisted of peripheral blood. The CDR3 nucleotides are TGTGCCAGCAGCTTCGGTACAGGCACTGAAGCTTTCTTT. Translation gives CASSFGTGTEAFF.